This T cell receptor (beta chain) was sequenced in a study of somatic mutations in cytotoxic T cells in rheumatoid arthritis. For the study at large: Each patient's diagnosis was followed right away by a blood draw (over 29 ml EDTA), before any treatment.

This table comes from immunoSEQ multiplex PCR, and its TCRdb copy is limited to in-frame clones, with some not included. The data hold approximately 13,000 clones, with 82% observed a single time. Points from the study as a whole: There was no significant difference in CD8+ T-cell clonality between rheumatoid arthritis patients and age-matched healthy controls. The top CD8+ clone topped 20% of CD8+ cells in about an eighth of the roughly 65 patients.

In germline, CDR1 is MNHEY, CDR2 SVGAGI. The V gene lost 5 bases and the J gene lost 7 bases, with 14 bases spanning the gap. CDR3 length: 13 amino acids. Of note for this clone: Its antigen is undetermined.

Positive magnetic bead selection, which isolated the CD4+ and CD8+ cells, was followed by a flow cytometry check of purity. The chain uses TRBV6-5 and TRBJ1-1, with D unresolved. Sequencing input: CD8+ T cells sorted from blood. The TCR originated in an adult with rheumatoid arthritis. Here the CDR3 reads CASSPHIYSEAFF. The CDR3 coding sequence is TGTGCCAGCAGTCCCCACATCTACAGTGAAGCTTTCTTT.